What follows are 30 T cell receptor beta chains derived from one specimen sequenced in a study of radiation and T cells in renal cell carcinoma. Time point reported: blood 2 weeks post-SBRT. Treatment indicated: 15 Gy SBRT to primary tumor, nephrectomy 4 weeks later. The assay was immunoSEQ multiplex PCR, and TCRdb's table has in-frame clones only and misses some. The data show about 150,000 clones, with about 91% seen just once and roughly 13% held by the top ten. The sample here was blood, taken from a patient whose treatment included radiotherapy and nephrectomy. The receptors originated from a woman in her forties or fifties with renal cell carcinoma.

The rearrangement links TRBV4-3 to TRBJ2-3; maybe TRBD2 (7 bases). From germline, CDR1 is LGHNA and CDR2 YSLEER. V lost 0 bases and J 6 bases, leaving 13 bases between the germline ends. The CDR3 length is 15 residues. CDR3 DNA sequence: TGCGCCAGCAGCCAAGAGGCGGGGGCCGGGGATACGCAGTATTTT. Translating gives CASSQEAGAGDTQYF.

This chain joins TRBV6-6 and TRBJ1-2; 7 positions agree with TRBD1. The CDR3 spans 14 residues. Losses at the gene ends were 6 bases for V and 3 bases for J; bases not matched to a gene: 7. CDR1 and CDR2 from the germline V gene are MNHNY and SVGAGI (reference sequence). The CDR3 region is CASSLGQVDYGYTF. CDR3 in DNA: TGTGCCAGCAGCCTCGGACAGGTGGACTATGGCTACACCTTC.

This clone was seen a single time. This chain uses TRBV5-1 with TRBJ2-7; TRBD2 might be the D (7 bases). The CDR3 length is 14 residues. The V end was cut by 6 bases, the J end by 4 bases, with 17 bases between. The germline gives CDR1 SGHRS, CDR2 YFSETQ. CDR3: CASKEGGPSYEQYF. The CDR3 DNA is TGCGCCAGCAAGGAGGGGGGGCCCTCGTACGAGCAGTACTTC.

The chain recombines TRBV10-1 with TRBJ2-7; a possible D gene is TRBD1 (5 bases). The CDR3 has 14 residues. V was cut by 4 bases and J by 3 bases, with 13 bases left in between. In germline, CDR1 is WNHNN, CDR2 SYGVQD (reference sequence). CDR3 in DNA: TGCGCCAGCAGTGGGACCGGACAAGGCTACGAGCAGTACTTC. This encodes CASSGTGQGYEQYF.

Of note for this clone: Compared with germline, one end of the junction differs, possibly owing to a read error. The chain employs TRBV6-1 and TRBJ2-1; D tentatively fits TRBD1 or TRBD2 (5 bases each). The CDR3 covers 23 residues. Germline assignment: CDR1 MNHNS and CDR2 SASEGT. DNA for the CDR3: TGTGCCAGCAGCGAAGGGCCGGGGCCTTTGGCCAACCCGTGGTATTCCTCCTACAATGAGCAGTTCTTC. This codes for CASSEGPGPLANPWYSSYNEQFF.

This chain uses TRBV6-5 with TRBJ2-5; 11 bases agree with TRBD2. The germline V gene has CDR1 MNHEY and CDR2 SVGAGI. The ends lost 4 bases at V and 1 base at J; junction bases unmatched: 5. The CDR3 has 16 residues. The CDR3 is CASSSTTSGVQETQYF. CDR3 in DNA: TGTGCCAGCAGTTCAACGACTAGCGGGGTCCAAGAGACCCAGTACTTC.

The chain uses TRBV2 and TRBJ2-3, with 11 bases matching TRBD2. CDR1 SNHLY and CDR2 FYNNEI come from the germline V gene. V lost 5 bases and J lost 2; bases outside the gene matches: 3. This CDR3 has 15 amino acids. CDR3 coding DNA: TGTGCCAGCAGTATAGCGGGGGGGCCCACAGATACGCAGTATTTT. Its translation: CASSIAGGPTDTQYF.

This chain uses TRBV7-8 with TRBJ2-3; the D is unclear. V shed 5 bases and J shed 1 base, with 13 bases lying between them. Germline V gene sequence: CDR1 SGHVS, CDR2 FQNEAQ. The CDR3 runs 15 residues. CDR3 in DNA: TGTGCCAGCAGCGACCTGGGAACCCGCACAGATACGCAGTATTTT. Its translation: CASSDLGTRTDTQYF.

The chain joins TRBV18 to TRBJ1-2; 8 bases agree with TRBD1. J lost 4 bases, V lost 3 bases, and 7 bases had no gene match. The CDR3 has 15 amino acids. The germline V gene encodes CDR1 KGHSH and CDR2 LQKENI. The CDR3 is CASSPGGQGLYGYTF. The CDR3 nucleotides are TGTGCCAGCTCACCTGGCGGACAGGGACTCTATGGCTACACCTTC. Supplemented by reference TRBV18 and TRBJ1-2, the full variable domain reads NAGVMQNPRHLVRRRGQEARLRCSPMKGHSHVYWYRQLPEEGLKFMVYLQKENIIDESGMPKERFSAEFPKEGPSILRIQQVVRGDSAAYFCASSPGGQGLYGYTFGSGTRLTVV.

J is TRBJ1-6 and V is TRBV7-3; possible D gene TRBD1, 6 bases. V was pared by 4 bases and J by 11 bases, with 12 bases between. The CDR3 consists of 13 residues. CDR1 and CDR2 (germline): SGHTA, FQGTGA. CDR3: CASSSFWGPPLHF. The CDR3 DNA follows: TGTGCCAGCAGCTCGTTCTGGGGGCCACCCCTCCACTTT.

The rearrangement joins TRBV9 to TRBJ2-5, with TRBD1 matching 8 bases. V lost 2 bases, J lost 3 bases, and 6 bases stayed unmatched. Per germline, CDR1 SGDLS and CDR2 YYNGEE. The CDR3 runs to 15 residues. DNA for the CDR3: TGTGCCAGCAGCGTCGGGACAGGTGGGGAAGAGACCCAGTACTTC. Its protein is CASSVGTGGEETQYF.

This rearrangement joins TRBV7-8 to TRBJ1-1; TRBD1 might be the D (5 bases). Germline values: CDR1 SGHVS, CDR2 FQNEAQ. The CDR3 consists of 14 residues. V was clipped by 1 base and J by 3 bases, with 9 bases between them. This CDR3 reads CASSLEGSDTEAFF. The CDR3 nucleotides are TGTGCCAGCAGCTTAGAGGGGTCGGACACTGAAGCTTTCTTT.

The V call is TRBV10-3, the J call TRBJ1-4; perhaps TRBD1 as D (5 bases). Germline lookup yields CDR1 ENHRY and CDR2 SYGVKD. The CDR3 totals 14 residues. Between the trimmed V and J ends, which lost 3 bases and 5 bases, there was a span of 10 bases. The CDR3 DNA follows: TGTGCCATCAGTGAAGGGACCGAGAATGAAAAACTGTTTTTT. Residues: CAISEGTENEKLFF.

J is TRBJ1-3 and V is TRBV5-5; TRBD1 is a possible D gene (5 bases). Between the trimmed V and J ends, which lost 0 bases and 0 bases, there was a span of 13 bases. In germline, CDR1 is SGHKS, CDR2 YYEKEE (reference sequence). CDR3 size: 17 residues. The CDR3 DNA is TGTGCCAGCAGCTTGGATTTTGGGGGGATCTCTGGAAACACCATATATTTT. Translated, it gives CASSLDFGGISGNTIYF.

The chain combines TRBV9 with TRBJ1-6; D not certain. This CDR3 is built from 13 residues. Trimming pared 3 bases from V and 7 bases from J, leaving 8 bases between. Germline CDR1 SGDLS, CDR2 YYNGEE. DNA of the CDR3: TGTGCCAGCAGCGCGACGGGAAATTCACCCCTCCACTTT. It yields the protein CASSATGNSPLHF.

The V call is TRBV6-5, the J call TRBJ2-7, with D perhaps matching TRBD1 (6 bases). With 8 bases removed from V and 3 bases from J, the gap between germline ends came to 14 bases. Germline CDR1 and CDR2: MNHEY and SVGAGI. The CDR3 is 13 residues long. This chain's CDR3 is CASRAGALYEQYF. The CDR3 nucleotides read TGTGCCAGCCGAGCAGGGGCCCTCTACGAGCAGTACTTC.

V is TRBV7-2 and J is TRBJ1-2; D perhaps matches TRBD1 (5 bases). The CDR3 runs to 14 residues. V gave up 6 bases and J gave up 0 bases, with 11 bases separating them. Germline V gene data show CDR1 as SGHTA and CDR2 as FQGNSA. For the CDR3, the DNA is TGTGCCAGCAGGGGAGGGACCTCTAACTATGGCTACACCTTC. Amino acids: CASRGGTSNYGYTF.

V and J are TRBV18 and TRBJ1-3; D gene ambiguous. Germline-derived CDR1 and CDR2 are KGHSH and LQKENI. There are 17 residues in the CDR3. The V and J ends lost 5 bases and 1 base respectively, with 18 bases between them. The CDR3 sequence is CASSSSGSRSSGNTIYF. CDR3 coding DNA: TGTGCCAGCTCATCATCTGGCAGTCGCTCATCTGGAAACACCATATATTTT.

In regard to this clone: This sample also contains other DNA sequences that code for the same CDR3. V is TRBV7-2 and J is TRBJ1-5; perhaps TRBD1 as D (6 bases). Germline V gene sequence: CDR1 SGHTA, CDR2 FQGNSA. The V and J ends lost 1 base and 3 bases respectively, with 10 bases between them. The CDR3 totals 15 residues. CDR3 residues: CASSLGTGTNQPQHF. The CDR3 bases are TGTGCCAGCAGCTTAGGAACAGGGACCAATCAGCCCCAGCATTTT.

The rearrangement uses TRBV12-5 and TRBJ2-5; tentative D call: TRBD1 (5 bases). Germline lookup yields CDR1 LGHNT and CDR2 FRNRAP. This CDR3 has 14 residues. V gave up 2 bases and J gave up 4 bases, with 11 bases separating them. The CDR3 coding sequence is TGTGCTAGTGGTTTGTCCAGGGTACGAGAGACCCAGTACTTC. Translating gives CASGLSRVRETQYF. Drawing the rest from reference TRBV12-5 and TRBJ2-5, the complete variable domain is DARVTQTPRHKVTEMGQEVTMRCQPILGHNTVFWYRQTMMQGLELLAYFRNRAPLDDSGMPKDRFSAEMPDATLATLKIQPSEPRDSAVYFCASGLSRVRETQYFGPGTRLLVL.

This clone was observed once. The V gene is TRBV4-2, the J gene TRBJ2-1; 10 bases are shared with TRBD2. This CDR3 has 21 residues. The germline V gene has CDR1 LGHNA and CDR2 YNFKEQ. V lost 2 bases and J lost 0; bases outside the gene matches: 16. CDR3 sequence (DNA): TGTGCCAGCAGCCAAAAGAAGGCTAGCGGGGGCTACCTGAGCTCCTACAATGAGCAGTTCTTC. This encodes CASSQKKASGGYLSSYNEQFF.

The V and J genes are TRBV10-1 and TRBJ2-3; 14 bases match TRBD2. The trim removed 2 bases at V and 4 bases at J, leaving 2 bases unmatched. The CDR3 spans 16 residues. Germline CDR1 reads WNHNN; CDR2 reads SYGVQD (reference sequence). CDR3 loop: CASSEKGLAGADTQYF. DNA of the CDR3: TGCGCCAGCAGTGAGAAGGGACTAGCGGGGGCAGATACGCAGTATTTT.

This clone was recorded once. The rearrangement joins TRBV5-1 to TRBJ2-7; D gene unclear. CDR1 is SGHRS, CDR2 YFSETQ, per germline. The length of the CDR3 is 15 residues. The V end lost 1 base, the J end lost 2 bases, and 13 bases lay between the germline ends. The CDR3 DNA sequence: TGCGCCAGCAGCTTGTGGGGTACGGAAACCTACGAGCAGTACTTC. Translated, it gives CASSLWGTETYEQYF.

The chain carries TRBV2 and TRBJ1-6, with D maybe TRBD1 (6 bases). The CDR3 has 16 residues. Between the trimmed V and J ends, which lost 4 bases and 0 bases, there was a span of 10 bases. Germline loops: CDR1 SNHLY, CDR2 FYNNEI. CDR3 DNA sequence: TGTGCCAGCAGTGGGGTACAGGGCTCCTATAATTCACCCCTCCACTTT. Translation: CASSGVQGSYNSPLHF.

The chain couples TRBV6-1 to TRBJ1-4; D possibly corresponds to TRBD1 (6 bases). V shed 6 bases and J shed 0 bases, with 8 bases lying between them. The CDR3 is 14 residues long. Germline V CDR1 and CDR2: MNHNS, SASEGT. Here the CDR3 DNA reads TGTGCCAGCAGGAAGGGGGCAACTAATGAAAAACTGTTTTTT. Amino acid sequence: CASRKGATNEKLFF.

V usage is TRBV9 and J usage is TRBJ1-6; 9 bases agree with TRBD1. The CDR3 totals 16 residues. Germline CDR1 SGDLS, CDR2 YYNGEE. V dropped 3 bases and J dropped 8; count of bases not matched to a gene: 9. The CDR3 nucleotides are TGTGCCAGCAGCGCTTCTGGGGGACAGGGTGATTCACCCCTCCACTTT. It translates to CASSASGGQGDSPLHF.

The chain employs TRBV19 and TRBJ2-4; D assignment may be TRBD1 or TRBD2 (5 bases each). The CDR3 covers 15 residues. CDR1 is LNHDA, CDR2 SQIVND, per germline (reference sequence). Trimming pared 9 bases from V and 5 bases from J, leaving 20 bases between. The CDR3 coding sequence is TGTGCCAGCCGGGGCTGGGTTGGGATCGAAAACATTCAGTACTTC. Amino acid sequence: CASRGWVGIENIQYF.

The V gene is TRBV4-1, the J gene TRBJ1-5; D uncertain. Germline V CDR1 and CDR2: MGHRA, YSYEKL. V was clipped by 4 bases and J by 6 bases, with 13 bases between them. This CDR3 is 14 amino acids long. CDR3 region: CASSPSQVTQPQHF. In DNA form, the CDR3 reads TGCGCCAGCAGCCCTAGCCAGGTCACTCAGCCCCAGCATTTT.

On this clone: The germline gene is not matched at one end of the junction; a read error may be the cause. The chain's CDR3 is CASSEGDIGVEAQYF. Written as DNA, the CDR3 is TGTGCCAGCAGCGAAGGGGACATCGGAGTCGAGGCCCAGTACTTC. This chain connects TRBV6-1 to TRBJ2-5; tentative D call: TRBD1 (6 bases). CDR1 and CDR2 (germline): MNHNS, SASEGT. The CDR3 is made up of 15 amino acids.

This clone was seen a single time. The CDR3 coding sequence is TGTGCCTTCTCGACCGCCAACACCATATATTTT. This sequence encodes CAFSTANTIYF. The V and J genes are TRBV30 and TRBJ1-3; D gene ambiguous. In germline, CDR1 is GTSNPN, CDR2 SVGIG (reference sequence). This CDR3 comprises 11 residues. V dropped 7 bases and J dropped 7 bases, with 11 bases sitting between them.